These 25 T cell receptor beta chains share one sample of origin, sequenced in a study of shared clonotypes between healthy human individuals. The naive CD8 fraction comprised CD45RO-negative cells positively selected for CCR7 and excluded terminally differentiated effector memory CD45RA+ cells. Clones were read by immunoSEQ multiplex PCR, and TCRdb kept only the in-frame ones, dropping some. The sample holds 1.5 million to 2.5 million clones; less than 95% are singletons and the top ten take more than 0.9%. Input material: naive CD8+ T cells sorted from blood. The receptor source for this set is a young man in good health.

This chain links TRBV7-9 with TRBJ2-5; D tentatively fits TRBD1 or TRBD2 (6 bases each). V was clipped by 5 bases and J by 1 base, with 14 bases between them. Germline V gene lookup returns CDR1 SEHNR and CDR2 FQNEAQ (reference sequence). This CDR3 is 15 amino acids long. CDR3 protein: CASSRGQGFQETQYF. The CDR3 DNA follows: TGTGCCAGCAGCCGGGGGCAGGGCTTCCAAGAGACCCAGTACTTC.

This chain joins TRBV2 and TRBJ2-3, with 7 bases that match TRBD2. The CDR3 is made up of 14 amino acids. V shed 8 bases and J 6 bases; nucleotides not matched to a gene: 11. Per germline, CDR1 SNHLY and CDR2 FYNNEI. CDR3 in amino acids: CASARREILDTQYF. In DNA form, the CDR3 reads TGTGCCAGCGCAAGGCGGGAGATTCTGGATACGCAGTATTTT.

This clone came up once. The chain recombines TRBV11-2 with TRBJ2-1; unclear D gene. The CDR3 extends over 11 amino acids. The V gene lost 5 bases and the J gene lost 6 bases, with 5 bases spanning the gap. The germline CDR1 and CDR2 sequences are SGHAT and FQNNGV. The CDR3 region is CASSIPNEQFF. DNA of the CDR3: TGTGCCAGCAGCATTCCCAATGAGCAGTTCTTC.

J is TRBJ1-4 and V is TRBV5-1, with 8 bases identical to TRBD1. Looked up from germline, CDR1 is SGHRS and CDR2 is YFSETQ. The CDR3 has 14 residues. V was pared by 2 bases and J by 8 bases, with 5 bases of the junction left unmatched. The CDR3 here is CASSFQGAGEKLFF. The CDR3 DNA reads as TGCGCCAGCAGCTTCCAGGGGGCCGGGGAAAAACTGTTTTTT.

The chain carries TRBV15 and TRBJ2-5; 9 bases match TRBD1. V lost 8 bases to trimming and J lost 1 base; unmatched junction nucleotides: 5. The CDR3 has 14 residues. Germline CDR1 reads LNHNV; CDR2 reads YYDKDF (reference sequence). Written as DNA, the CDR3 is TGTGCCACCGGGGGACAGGGAGTCCAAGAGACCCAGTACTTC. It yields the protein CATGGQGVQETQYF.

The CDR3 spells CASRRDRGIIGYGYTF. The CDR3 DNA follows: TGTGCCAGCAGACGAGACAGGGGAATTATTGGCTATGGCTACACCTTC. The chain employs TRBV27 and TRBJ1-2; 8 bases map to TRBD1. Germline V CDR1 and CDR2: MNHEY, SMNVEV (reference sequence). The CDR3 is 16 residues long. V dropped 6 bases and J dropped 4; count of bases not matched to a gene: 13.

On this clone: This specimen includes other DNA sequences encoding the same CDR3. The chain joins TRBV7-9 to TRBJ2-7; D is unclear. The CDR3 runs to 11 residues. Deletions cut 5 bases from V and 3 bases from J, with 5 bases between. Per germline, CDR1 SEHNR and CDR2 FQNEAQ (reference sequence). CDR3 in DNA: TGTGCCAGCAGCCGCAACTACGAGCAGTACTTC. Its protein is CASSRNYEQYF.

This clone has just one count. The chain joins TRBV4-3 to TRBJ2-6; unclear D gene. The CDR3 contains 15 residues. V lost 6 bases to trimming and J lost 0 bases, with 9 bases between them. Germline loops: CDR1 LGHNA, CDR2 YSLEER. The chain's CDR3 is CASSTASSGANVLTF. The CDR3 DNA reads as TGCGCCAGCAGTACCGCTAGCTCTGGGGCCAACGTCCTGACTTTC.

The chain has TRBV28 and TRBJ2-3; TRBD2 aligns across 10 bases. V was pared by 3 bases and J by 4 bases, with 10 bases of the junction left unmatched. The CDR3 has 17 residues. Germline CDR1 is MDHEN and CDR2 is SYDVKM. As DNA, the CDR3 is TGTGCCAGCAGTTTCCCGCTGACTAGCGGGCTGGCAGATACGCAGTATTTT. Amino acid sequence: CASSFPLTSGLADTQYF.

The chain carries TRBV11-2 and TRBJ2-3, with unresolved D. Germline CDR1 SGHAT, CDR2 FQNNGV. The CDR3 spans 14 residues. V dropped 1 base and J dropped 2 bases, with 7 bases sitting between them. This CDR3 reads CASSLGADTDTQYF. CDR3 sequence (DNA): TGTGCCAGCAGCTTAGGGGCAGACACAGATACGCAGTATTTT.

The DNA for the CDR3 is TGCAGCGTTGAAGATCCCCAAGGGACAACTAGCACAGATACGCAGTATTTT. Translated: CSVEDPQGTTSTDTQYF. The rearrangement joins TRBV29-1 to TRBJ2-3; perhaps TRBD1 as D (6 bases). V dropped 0 bases and J dropped 0 bases, with 16 bases sitting between them. The CDR3 has 17 amino acids. The germline V gene has CDR1 SQVTM and CDR2 ANQGSEA.

For the CDR3, the DNA is TGTGCCAGCTCACCGTTAGAACTCCACACCGGGGAGCTGTTTTTT. Amino acid sequence: CASSPLELHTGELFF. The chain combines TRBV18 with TRBJ2-2; D is unclear. Germline V CDR1 and CDR2: KGHSH, LQKENI. Trimming removed 3 bases at V and 3 bases at J, with 11 bases between. The length of the CDR3 is 15 residues.

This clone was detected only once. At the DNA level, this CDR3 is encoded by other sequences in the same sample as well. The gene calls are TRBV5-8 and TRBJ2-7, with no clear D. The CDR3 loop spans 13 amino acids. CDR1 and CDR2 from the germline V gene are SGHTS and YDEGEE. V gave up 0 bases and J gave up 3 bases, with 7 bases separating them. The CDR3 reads CASSLVSSYEQYF. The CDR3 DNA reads TGTGCCAGCAGCTTGGTTAGCAGCTACGAGCAGTACTTC.

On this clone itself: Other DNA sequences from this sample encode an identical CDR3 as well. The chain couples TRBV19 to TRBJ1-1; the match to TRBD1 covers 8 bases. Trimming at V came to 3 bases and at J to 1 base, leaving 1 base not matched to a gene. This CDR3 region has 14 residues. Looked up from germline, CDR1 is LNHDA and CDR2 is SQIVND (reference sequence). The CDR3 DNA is TGTGCCAGTAGTATTGGGACAGGGAACACTGAAGCTTTCTTT. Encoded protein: CASSIGTGNTEAFF.

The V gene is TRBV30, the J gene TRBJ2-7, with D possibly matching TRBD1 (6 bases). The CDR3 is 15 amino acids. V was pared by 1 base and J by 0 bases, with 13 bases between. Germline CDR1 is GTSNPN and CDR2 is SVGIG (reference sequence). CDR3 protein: CAWSAPGVPSYEQYF. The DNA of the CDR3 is TGTGCCTGGAGTGCCCCAGGGGTCCCCTCCTACGAGCAGTACTTC.

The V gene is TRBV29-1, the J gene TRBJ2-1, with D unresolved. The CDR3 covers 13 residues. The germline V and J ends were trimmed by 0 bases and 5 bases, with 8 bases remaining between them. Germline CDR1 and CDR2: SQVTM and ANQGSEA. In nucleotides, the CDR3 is TGCAGCGTTGAAGATATAAGAAACAATGAGCAGTTCTTC. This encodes CSVEDIRNNEQFF.

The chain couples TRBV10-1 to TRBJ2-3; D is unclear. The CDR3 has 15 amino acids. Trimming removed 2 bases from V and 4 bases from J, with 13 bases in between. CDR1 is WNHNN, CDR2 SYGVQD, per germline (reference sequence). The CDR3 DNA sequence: TGCGCCAGCAGTGAGATAGCTTCAGGCGCAGATACGCAGTATTTT. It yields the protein CASSEIASGADTQYF.

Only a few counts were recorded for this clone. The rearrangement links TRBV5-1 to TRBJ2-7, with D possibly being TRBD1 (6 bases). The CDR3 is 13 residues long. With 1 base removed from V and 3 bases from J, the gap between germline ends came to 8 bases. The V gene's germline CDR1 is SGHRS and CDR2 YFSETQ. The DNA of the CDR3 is TGCGCCAGCAGCTTGACAGGGAACTACGAGCAGTACTTC. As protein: CASSLTGNYEQYF.

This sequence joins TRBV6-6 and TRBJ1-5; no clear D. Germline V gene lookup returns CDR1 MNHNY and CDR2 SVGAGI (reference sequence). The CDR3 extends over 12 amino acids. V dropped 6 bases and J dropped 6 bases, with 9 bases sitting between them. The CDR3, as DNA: TGTGCCAGCAGCGACGTGCTTCAGCCCCAGCATTTT. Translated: CASSDVLQPQHF.

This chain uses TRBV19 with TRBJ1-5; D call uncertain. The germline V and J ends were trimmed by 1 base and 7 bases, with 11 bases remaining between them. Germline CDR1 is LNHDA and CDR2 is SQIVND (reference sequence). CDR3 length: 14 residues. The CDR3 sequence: CASSIGGLHQPQHF. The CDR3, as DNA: TGTGCCAGTAGTATAGGAGGGTTACACCAGCCCCAGCATTTT.

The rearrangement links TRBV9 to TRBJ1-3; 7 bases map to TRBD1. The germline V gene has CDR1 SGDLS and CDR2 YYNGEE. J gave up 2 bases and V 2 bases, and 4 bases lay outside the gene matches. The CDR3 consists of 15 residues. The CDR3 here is CASSVVGGPGNTIYF. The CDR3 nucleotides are TGTGCCAGCAGCGTCGTAGGGGGCCCTGGAAACACCATATATTTT.

The CDR3 DNA is TGTGCCAGCAGCTTCGGGCAAGCCAGAGATGGGGGGATCGGCCAGTACTTC. This codes for CASSFGQARDGGIGQYF. The V gene is TRBV7-9, the J gene TRBJ2-5; tentative D call: TRBD2 (6 bases). The CDR3 is 17 amino acids. The V gene's germline CDR1 is SEHNR and CDR2 FQNEAQ (reference sequence). The V end was cut by 3 bases, the J end by 10 bases, with 27 bases between.

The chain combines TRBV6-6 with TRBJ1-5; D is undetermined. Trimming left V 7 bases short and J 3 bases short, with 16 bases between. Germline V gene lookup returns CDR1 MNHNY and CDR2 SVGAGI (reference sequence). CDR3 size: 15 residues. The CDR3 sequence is CASTLSLLPNQPQHF. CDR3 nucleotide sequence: TGTGCCAGCACCTTGTCCCTCCTACCCAATCAGCCCCAGCATTTT.

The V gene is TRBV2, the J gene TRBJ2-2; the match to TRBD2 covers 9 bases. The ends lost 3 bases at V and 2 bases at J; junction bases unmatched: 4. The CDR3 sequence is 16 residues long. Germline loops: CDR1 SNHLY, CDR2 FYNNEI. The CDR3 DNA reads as TGTGCCAGCAGTGATATAGCGGGGGCTAACACCGGGGAGCTGTTTTTT. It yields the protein CASSDIAGANTGELFF.

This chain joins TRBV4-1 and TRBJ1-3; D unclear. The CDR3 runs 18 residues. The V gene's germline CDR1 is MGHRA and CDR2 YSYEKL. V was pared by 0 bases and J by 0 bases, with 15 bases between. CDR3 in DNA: TGCGCCAGCAGCCAAGATGGAGTTACTGATTACTCTGGAAACACCATATATTTT. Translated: CASSQDGVTDYSGNTIYF.